Following are 12 T cell receptor beta chains from one sample sequenced in a study of OX40 agonist ivuxolimab in advanced cancers. Using immunoSEQ multiplex PCR, the repertoire was profiled, and TCRdb retains in-frame clones only, with some absent. The sample records roughly 70,000 clones, about 87% being singletons. Here the sequenced sample was CD4+ or CD8+ T cells sorted from blood, taken in a trial of the OX40 agonist ivuxolimab. The receptors were sampled from an adult with an advanced solid tumor such as melanoma, head and neck, liver or kidney cancer.

This rearrangement joins TRBV19 to TRBJ2-1; TRBD2 matches 13 bases. Germline CDR1 and CDR2: LNHDA and SQIVND (reference sequence). V was clipped by 3 bases and J by 5 bases; unmatched bases: 1. The CDR3 is 15 amino acids. The CDR3 is CASSMGLAGHNEQFF. The CDR3 coding sequence is TGTGCCAGTAGTATGGGACTAGCGGGACACAATGAGCAGTTCTTC.

This chain uses TRBV5-1 with TRBJ2-3; no firm D call. V lost 1 base, J lost 2 bases, and 2 bases lay in between. The CDR3 is 12 amino acids. Germline V CDR1 and CDR2: SGHRS, YFSETQ. In DNA, the CDR3 is TGCGCCAGCAGCTTGATCACAGATACGCAGTATTTT. It translates to CASSLITDTQYF.

This clone was observed at least ten times. The V gene is TRBV9, the J gene TRBJ2-4, with 9 bases that match TRBD2. The V segment lost 4 bases and the J segment 3 bases; nucleotides outside the gene matches: 8. The germline gives CDR1 SGDLS, CDR2 YYNGEE. The CDR3 runs 16 residues. The CDR3 nucleotides are TGTGCCAGCAGCCCGATAGCGGGAGTAGTCAAAAACATTCAGTACTTC. This codes for CASSPIAGVVKNIQYF.

The chain carries TRBV7-3 and TRBJ2-7; 7 bases fit TRBD2. V gave up 0 bases and J gave up 3 bases; unmatched junction bases: 2. Germline-derived CDR1 and CDR2 are SGHTA and FQGTGA. This CDR3 is built from 14 residues. CDR3 nucleotide sequence: TGTGCCAGCAGCTTAACGGCGGGGGTCTACGAGCAGTACTTC. Encoded protein: CASSLTAGVYEQYF.

CDR3 in amino acids: CASSLGSRYNEQFF. The CDR3 DNA reads as TGTGCCAGCAGTTTAGGCTCCAGATACAATGAGCAGTTCTTC. The chain is built from TRBV27 and TRBJ2-1, with D unclear. Between the trimmed V and J ends, which lost 2 bases and 4 bases, there was a span of 9 bases. CDR3 size: 14 residues. Per germline, CDR1 MNHEY and CDR2 SMNVEV (reference sequence).

This clone was recorded only once. CDR3 coding DNA: TGTGCCAGCAGCTTAGAGACAGCGACTTTTTACTACGAGCAGTACTTC. Protein sequence: CASSLETATFYYEQYF. This chain connects TRBV11-2 to TRBJ2-7; perhaps TRBD1 as D (5 bases). The CDR3 has 16 amino acids. The germline V gene has CDR1 SGHAT and CDR2 FQNNGV. Trimming took off 0 bases at V and 3 bases at J, with 15 bases between the two ends.

This chain links TRBV15 with TRBJ2-2, with D maybe TRBD2 (5 bases). CDR1 LNHNV and CDR2 YYDKDF come from the germline V gene (reference sequence). Trimming left V 0 bases short and J 1 base short, with 9 bases between. CDR3 length: 16 amino acids. CDR3 amino acids: CATSRDPGKNTGELFF. The CDR3 DNA sequence: TGTGCCACCAGCAGAGATCCGGGAAAGAACACCGGGGAGCTGTTTTTT. The full variable domain, in which reference TRBV15 and TRBJ2-2 provide the parts outside the CDR3, is DAMVIQNPRYQVTQFGKPVTLSCSQTLNHNVMYWYQQKSSQAPKLLFHYYDKDFNNEADTPDNFQSRRPNTSFCFLDIRSPGLGDTAMYLCATSRDPGKNTGELFFGEGSRLTVL.

This chain links TRBV4-2 with TRBJ2-7; D perhaps matches TRBD2 (7 bases). The germline V gene has CDR1 LGHNA and CDR2 YNFKEQ. The V and J ends lost 0 bases and 6 bases respectively, with 12 bases between them. The CDR3 has 14 residues. CDR3 region: CASSQDLGGREQYF. The CDR3 DNA follows: TGTGCCAGCAGCCAAGATCTGGGGGGGCGCGAGCAGTACTTC.

The chain links TRBV2 to TRBJ2-4; a weak D match, TRBD2 (6 bases). Trimming stripped 0 bases from V and 6 bases from J, with 18 bases between. The CDR3 length is 17 residues. Per the germline V gene, CDR1 is SNHLY and CDR2 is FYNNEI. DNA of the CDR3: TGTGCCAGCAGTGAAGCCCTTGGTAGCGGATCAACAAACATTCAGTACTTC. This encodes CASSEALGSGSTNIQYF.

CDR3 nucleotides: TGTGCCTGGAGTGGTTTCAGGGAACGGGAGCTGTTTTTT. Protein product: CAWSGFRERELFF. V is TRBV30 and J is TRBJ2-2, with D possibly matching TRBD1 (5 bases). CDR1 is GTSNPN, CDR2 SVGIG, per germline (reference sequence). The CDR3 is 13 residues long. Trimming cost V 1 base and J 9 bases, with 12 bases left between them.

The J gene is TRBJ2-3, the V gene TRBV27; D unclear. Trimming left V 1 base short and J 5 bases short, with 10 bases between. Per the germline V gene, CDR1 is MNHEY and CDR2 is SMNVEV (reference sequence). The CDR3 covers 14 residues. The CDR3 DNA follows: TGTGCCAGCAGTTTATATAGTAGTGGAGATACGCAGTATTTT. This encodes CASSLYSSGDTQYF.

The chain combines TRBV11-2 with TRBJ1-5, with TRBD1 as a possible D gene (6 bases). This CDR3 region has 15 residues. Germline CDR1 and CDR2: SGHAT and FQNNGV. The V and J ends lost 5 bases and 1 base respectively, with 12 bases between them. The CDR3: CASSPHRESNQPQHF. CDR3 coding DNA: TGTGCCAGCAGCCCACACAGGGAAAGCAATCAGCCCCAGCATTTT.